Listed below are T cell receptor beta chains from one sample, sequenced in a study of T cell responses to AZD1222 COVID-19 vaccine. The protocol was immunoSEQ multiplex PCR, while the TCRdb copy is restricted to in-frame clones and leaves out a portion. The data hold roughly 150,000 clones, with around 93% observed a single time. The input for sequencing was peripheral blood, taken on day 0 of AZD1222 vaccination. Source of these receptors: an adult in good health. Both conserved end residues are part of each CDR3. The D gene is left open where the match is weak. Expanded clones are given a class, and other clones once, few, many or no size at all.

size	J	D	V	CDR3	DNA
.	TRBJ1-5	TRBD1	TRBV27	CASSSQGGNQPQHF	TGTGCCAGCAGTTCACAGGGGGGCAATCAGCCCCAGCATTTT
.	TRBJ1-2	.	TRBV28	CASSLGGRYGYTF	TGTGCCAGCAGTTTGGGGGGCAGGTATGGCTACACCTTC
.	TRBJ2-3	TRBD2	TRBV11-1	CASSLGSGRAVDTQYF	TGTGCCAGCAGCTTGGGCAGCGGGAGGGCCGTAGATACGCAGTATTTT
.	TRBJ1-1	.	TRBV7-2	CASSLWSQAGNTEAFF	TGTGCCAGCAGCTTATGGTCCCAAGCTGGCAACACTGAAGCTTTCTTT
.	TRBJ1-1	TRBD1	TRBV2	CASRRDRGGNTEAFF	TGTGCCAGCAGAAGGGACAGGGGGGGGAACACTGAAGCTTTCTTT
.	TRBJ2-2	.	TRBV14	CASKLGGNTGELFF	TGTGCCAGCAAGTTGGGCGGGAACACCGGGGAGCTGTTTTTT
.	TRBJ2-7	TRBD1	TRBV18	CASSPTGEANEQYF	TGTGCCAGCTCACCGACAGGGGAAGCGAACGAGCAGTACTTC
.	TRBJ1-3	.	TRBV4-1	CASSQVEGYGNTIYF	TGCGCCAGCAGCCAAGTTGAGGGGTACGGAAACACCATATATTTT
.	TRBJ2-7	.	TRBV7-9	CASSLAGENEQYF	TGTGCCAGCAGCTTAGCGGGGGAGAACGAGCAGTACTTC
.	TRBJ1-6	.	TRBV5-1	CASSSPRLTPGNSPLHF	TGCGCCAGCAGCTCCCCCCGTCTTACCCCGGGGAATTCACCCCTCCACTTT
.	TRBJ1-2	.	TRBV6-5	CASSYSGTAPYGYTF	TGTGCCAGCAGTTACTCCGGGACGGCACCGTATGGCTACACCTTC
.	TRBJ2-3	TRBD2	TRBV7-3	CASSLKLAGTDTQYF	TGTGCCAGCAGCTTAAAACTAGCGGGGACAGATACGCAGTATTTT
.	TRBJ1-4	.	TRBV19	CASRAVATNEKLFF	TGTGCCAGTAGGGCGGTTGCAACTAATGAAAAACTGTTTTTT
.	TRBJ2-2	TRBD2	TRBV7-2	CASSFYAGAEDTGELFF	TGTGCCAGCAGCTTTTACGCGGGAGCCGAGGACACCGGGGAGCTGTTTTTT
.	TRBJ1-1	.	TRBV3-1/TRBV3-2	CASSTNPNTEAFF	TGTGCCAGCAGCACTAACCCGAACACTGAAGCTTTCTTT
many	TRBJ2-3	TRBD1	TRBV27	CASTRGTGSTKMDTQYF	TGTGCCAGCACTCGGGGGACAGGGAGCACTAAAATGGATACGCAGTATTTT
.	TRBJ1-6	.	TRBV24-1	CATSHRSSPLHF	TGTGCCACCAGTCACAGGTCTTCACCCCTCCACTTT
.	TRBJ2-7	.	TRBV20-1	CSASHDREGYEQYF	TGCAGTGCTAGTCATGACAGGGAGGGCTACGAGCAGTACTTC
.	TRBJ2-1	.	TRBV11-2	CASSFFGEQFF	TGTGCCAGCAGCTTTTTCGGTGAGCAGTTCTTC
few	TRBJ1-1	.	TRBV28	CASSLVDSEAFF	TGTGCCAGCAGTCTCGTTGACAGTGAAGCTTTCTTT
.	TRBJ2-2	TRBD2	TRBV9	CASSRAGDRGSTGELFF	TGTGCCAGCAGCCGAGCGGGAGATCGAGGAAGCACCGGGGAGCTGTTTTTT
.	TRBJ2-1	.	TRBV6-5	CASSPRGVDEQFF	TGTGCCAGCAGCCCCAGGGGAGTCGATGAGCAGTTCTTC
.	TRBJ2-5	TRBD1	TRBV7-2	CASSPGQGRETQYF	TGTGCCAGCAGCCCGGGACAGGGGCGGGAGACCCAGTACTTC
.	TRBJ2-1	.	TRBV24-1	CATSDNLSPYNEQFF	TGTGCCACCAGTGATAATCTAAGTCCCTACAATGAGCAGTTCTTC
few	TRBJ2-7	.	TRBV4-1	CASSPAPGYEQYF	TGCGCCAGCAGCCCAGCCCCGGGTTACGAGCAGTACTTC
.	TRBJ2-1	TRBD1	TRBV11-3	CASRAGQASEQFF	TGTGCCAGCAGGGCCGGACAGGCAAGTGAGCAGTTCTTC
.	TRBJ2-3	.	TRBV7-2	CASSLGSGAVDTQYF	TGTGCCAGCAGCTTAGGTTCGGGGGCCGTGGATACGCAGTATTTT
.	TRBJ2-1	TRBD2	TRBV5-1	CASSPRGTSGSVYSNEQFF	TGCGCCAGCAGCCCCCGAGGGACTAGCGGGAGCGTCTACAGTAATGAGCAGTTCTTC
.	TRBJ1-4	.	TRBV5-5	CASSYPTEPNEKLFF	TGTGCCAGCAGCTACCCGACAGAGCCTAATGAAAAACTGTTTTTT
once	TRBJ1-4	.	TRBV19	CASISEKLFF	TGTGCCAGTATTAGTGAAAAACTGTTTTTT
once	TRBJ2-1	.	TRBV12-3/TRBV12-4	CASSLGRNVEQFF	TGTGCCAGCAGTTTAGGTAGAAATGTTGAGCAGTTCTTC
.	TRBJ1-1	.	TRBV30	CAWGKSRASAAFF	TGTGCCTGGGGTAAAAGCCGGGCTAGCGCAGCTTTCTTT
.	TRBJ2-7	TRBD1	TRBV6-1	CASSEEMGTGGWEQYF	TGTGCCAGCAGTGAGGAGATGGGGACAGGAGGCTGGGAGCAGTACTTC
.	TRBJ1-2	TRBD1	TRBV12-3/TRBV12-4	CASSRDRGGYTF	TGTGCCAGCAGCCGGGACAGGGGAGGCTACACCTTC
.	TRBJ2-7	.	TRBV21-1	CASSKPPTGRLAYEQYF	TGTGCCAGCAGCAAACCTCCTACAGGGCGACTAGCCTACGAGCAGTACTTC
once	TRBJ2-5	.	TRBV20-1	CSASGNKTQYF	TGCAGTGCTAGCGGGAATAAGACCCAGTACTTC
.	TRBJ1-5	.	TRBV19	CASSTRRVNQPQHF	TGTGCCAGTAGTACGCGACGGGTCAATCAGCCCCAGCATTTT
.	TRBJ2-1	.	TRBV4-2	CASSQDNEQFF	TGTGCCAGCAGCCAAGACAATGAGCAGTTCTTC
.	TRBJ2-3	TRBD2	TRBV5-4	CASSFGGATDTQYF	TGTGCCAGCAGCTTCGGGGGGGCCACAGATACGCAGTATTTT
.	TRBJ2-7	.	TRBV6-5	CASSRNRDGPYEQYF	TGTGCCAGCAGCCGGAACAGAGACGGGCCCTACGAGCAGTACTTC
once	TRBJ2-5	.	TRBV5-1	CASSSSLGGGETQYF	TGCGCCAGCAGCTCGTCGCTGGGCGGAGGGGAGACCCAGTACTTC
.	TRBJ2-1	.	TRBV5-6	CASSLQDWAGNSYNEQFF	TGTGCCAGCAGCTTGCAAGACTGGGCAGGGAATTCCTACAATGAGCAGTTCTTC
.	TRBJ2-5	.	TRBV18	CASSPLLGETQYF	TGTGCCAGCTCACCACTCCTCGGAGAGACCCAGTACTTC
.	TRBJ1-2	.	TRBV2	CASRLGSLPHYGYTF	TGTGCCAGCAGACTCGGGTCCCTTCCCCACTATGGCTACACCTTC
once	TRBJ1-1	.	TRBV18	CASSPPVGRVEAFF	TGTGCCAGCTCACCACCAGTAGGGAGAGTTGAAGCTTTCTTT